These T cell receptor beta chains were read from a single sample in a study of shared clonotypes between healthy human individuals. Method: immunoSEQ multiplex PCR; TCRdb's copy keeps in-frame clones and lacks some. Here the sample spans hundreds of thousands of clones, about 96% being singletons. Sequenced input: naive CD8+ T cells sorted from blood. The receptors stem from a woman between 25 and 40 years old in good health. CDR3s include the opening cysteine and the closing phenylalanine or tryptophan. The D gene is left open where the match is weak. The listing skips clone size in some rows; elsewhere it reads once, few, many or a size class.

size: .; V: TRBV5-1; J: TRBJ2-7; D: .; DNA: TGCGCCAGTACAGGGTTTTCTGACGAGCAGTACTTC; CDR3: CASTGFSDEQYF
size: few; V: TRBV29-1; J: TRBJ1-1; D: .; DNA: TGCAGCGTTGAGGGGCCGGAAGAAGCTTTCTTT; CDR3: CSVEGPEEAFF
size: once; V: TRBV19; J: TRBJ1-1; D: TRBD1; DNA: TGTGCCAGTAGTATAGATAAGGGGGCGAGGCCTGAAGCTTTCTTT; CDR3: CASSIDKGARPEAFF
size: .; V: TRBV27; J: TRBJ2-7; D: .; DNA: TGTGCCAGCAGCCACGGTGCGTACGAGCAGTACTTC; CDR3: CASSHGAYEQYF
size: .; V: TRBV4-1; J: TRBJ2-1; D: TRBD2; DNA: TGCGCCAGCAGCCAAGAACGACTAGCGTTCAGAGGCAATGAGCAGTTCTTC; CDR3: CASSQERLAFRGNEQFF
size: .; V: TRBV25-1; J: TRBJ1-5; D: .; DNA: TGTGCCAGCAGTGAATCGTTGGGAGTACAGCCCCAGCATTTT; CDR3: CASSESLGVQPQHF
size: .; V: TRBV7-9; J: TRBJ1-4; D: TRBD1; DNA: TGTGCCAGCAGCCCCCCCAGGGGGGCCACTAATGAAAAACTGTTTTTT; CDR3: CASSPPRGATNEKLFF
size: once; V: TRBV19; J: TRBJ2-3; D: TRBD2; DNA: TGTGCCAGTAGAACCCTCGCCTCTAGCGGGGTAACAGATACGCAGTATTTT; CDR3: CASRTLASSGVTDTQYF
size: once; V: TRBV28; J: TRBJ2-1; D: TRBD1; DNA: TGTGCCAGCATCGGATCTCGGGGACAGGGCTACAATGAGCAGTTCTTC; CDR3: CASIGSRGQGYNEQFF
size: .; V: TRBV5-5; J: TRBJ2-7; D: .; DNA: TGTGCCAGCAGCTTGTCCACCTACGAGCAGTACTTC; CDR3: CASSLSTYEQYF
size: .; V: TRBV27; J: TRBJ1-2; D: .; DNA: TGTGCCAGCAGTTCTACAGGGAACTATGGCTACACCTTC; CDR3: CASSSTGNYGYTF
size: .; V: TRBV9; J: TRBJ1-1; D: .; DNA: TGTGCCAGCAGCTCCCGGACCGGAGAGACTGAAGCTTTCTTT; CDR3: CASSSRTGETEAFF
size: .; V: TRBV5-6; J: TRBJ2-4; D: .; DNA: TGTGCCAGCAGCTGGGGGACATCCGACATTCAGTACTTC; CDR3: CASSWGTSDIQYF
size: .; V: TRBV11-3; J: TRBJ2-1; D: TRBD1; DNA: TGTGCCAGCAGTCTCAACAGGGGAAGCTCCTACAATGAGCAGTTCTTC; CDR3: CASSLNRGSSYNEQFF
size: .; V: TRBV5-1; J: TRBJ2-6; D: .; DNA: TGCGCCAGCAGCTTTGGCATCTCTGGGGCCAACGTCCTGACTTTC; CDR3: CASSFGISGANVLTF
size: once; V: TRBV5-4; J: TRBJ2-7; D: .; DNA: TGTGCCAGCAGCTTGGCGGGTTCCGAGCAGTACTTC; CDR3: CASSLAGSEQYF
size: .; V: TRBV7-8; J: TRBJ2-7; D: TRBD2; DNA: TGTGCCAGCAGCGCAGGACTAGCGGGAACGTCCTACGAGCAGTACTTC; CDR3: CASSAGLAGTSYEQYF
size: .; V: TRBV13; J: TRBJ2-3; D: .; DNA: TGTGCCAGCAGCCGGGACTCACTAGGGGATACGCAGTATTTT; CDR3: CASSRDSLGDTQYF
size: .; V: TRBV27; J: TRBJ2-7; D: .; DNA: TGTGCCAGCAGTTTATCGATGGAGAGAGCCTACGAGCAGTACTTC; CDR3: CASSLSMERAYEQYF
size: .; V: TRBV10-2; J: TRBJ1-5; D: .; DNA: TGCGCCAGCAGTGAGTTGACAGGCCTAGTCAATCAGCCCCAGCATTTT; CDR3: CASSELTGLVNQPQHF
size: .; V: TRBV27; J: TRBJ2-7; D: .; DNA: TGTGCCAGCAGTTTCAGACAGGGACTCTCCGAGCAGTACTTC; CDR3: CASSFRQGLSEQYF
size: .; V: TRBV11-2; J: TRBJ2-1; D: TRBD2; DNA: TGTGCCAGCAGATGGGGACTAGCGGGAATCAATGAGCAGTTCTTC; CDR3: CASRWGLAGINEQFF
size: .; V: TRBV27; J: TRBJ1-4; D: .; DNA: TGTGCCAGCAGTTTGATCGTCGGTGCAACTAATGAAAAACTGTTTTTT; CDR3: CASSLIVGATNEKLFF
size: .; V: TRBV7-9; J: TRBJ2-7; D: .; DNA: TGTGCCAGCAGCTTCGCTAGCGTTCAGGACGAGCAGTACTTC; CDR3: CASSFASVQDEQYF
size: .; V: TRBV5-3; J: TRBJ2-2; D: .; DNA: TGTGCCAGAAGCTTGCCCTACGAGTCCGGGGAGCTGTTTTTT; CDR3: CARSLPYESGELFF
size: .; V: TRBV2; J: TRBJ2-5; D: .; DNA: TGTGCCAGCAGTGAAACGGAAGATACCCTAGCCAGGCGGGAGACCCAGTACTTC; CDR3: CASSETEDTLARRETQYF
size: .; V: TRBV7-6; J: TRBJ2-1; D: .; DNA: TGTGCCAGCAGCTTAGCAGGGGGTGAGCAGTTCTTC; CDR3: CASSLAGGEQFF
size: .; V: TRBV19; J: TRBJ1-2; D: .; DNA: TGTGCCAGTAACCCCGGGACCCACTATGGCTACACCTTC; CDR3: CASNPGTHYGYTF
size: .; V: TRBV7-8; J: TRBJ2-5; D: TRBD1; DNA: TGTGCCAGCAGGGGGGGACCGGGACAGGGAGTTCAAGAGACCCAGTACTTC; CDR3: CASRGGPGQGVQETQYF
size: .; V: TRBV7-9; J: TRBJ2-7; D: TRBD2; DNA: TGTGCCAGCAGCTTAATATCGGGGGGAGACGAGCAGTACTTC; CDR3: CASSLISGGDEQYF
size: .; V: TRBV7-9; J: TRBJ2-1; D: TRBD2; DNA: TGTGCCAGCAGCCCGCCGGGACTAGCGGGACGGAGCTCCTACAATGAGCAGTTCTTC; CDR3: CASSPPGLAGRSSYNEQFF
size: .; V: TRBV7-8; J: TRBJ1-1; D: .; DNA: TGTGCCAGCAGCTCCGGCCCGGGCGCGATTGAAGCTTTCTTT; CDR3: CASSSGPGAIEAFF
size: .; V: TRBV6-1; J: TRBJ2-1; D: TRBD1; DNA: TGTGCCAGCAGCGGTGACAGGGGGGCCTACAATGAGCAGTTCTTC; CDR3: CASSGDRGAYNEQFF
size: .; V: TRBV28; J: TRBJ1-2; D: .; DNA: TGTGCCAGCAGGCCCGCCGGGACACCAGTTGACTACACCTTC; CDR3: CASRPAGTPVDYTF
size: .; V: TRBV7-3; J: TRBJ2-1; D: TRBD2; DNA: TGTGCCAGCAGCCCAGGGACTAGCGGCGTGGCGGGGAATGAGCAGTTCTTC; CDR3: CASSPGTSGVAGNEQFF
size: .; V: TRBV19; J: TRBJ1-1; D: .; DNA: TGTGCCAGTAGTATAGATCTAGAGAACACTGAAGCTTTCTTT; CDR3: CASSIDLENTEAFF
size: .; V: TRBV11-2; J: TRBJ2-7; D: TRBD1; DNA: TGTGCCAGCAGCTCCGGACAGGGAATCTACGAGCAGTACTTC; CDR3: CASSSGQGIYEQYF
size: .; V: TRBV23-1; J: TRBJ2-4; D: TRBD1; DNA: TGCGCCAGCAGTCAATGGGCGTGGGCACAGGGGGCCCTGGAGGCCAAAAACATTCAGTACTTC; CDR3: CASSQWAWAQGALEAKNIQYF
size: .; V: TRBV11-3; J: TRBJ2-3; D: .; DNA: TGTGCCAGCAGCCCCCCAGCGGGCACAGATACGCAGTATTTT; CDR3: CASSPPAGTDTQYF
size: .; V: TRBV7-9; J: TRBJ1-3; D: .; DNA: TGTGCCAGCCCCCCGGACGGTCACTCTGGAAACACCATATATTTT; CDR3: CASPPDGHSGNTIYF
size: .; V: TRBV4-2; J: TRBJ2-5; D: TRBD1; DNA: TGTGCCAGCAGCCGCGTCCCGGGACAGGGGCCGCCGGAGACCCAGTACTTC; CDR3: CASSRVPGQGPPETQYF
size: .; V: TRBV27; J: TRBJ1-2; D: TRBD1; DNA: TGTGCCAGCAGTACCCGATCCACCACAGGGGGCCGCGGCTACACCTTC; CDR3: CASSTRSTTGGRGYTF
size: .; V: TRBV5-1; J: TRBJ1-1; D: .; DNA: TGCGCCAGCAGCTTCGAGCTGAACACTGAAGCTTTCTTT; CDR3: CASSFELNTEAFF
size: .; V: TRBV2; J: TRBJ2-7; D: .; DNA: TGTGCCAGCAGTGATCCGGTCTACGAGCAGTACTTC; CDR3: CASSDPVYEQYF
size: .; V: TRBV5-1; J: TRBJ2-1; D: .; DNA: TGCGCCAGCAGCTTGGCGGCCTCCTACAATGAGCAGTTCTTC; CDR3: CASSLAASYNEQFF
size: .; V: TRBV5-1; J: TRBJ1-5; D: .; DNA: TGCGCCAGCAGTCCGGTTGGCGGGACCCAGCCCCAGCATTTT; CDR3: CASSPVGGTQPQHF
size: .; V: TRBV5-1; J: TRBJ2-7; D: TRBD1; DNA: TGCGCCAGCAGCTGGGGGACAGGGGTCACCTACGAGCAGTACTTC; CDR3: CASSWGTGVTYEQYF
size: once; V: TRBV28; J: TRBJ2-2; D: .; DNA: TGTGCCAGCAGTTCGGGACTTGGTACCGGGGAGCTGTTTTTT; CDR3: CASSSGLGTGELFF
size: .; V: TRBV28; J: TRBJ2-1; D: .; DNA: TGTGCCAGCAGGCAGGACGGGAGTTCGGAGCAGTTCTTC; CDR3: CASRQDGSSEQFF
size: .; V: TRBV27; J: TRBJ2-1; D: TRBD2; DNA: TGTGCCAGCAGTTTCACTAGCGGGAGGGCGAATGAGCAGTTCTTC; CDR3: CASSFTSGRANEQFF
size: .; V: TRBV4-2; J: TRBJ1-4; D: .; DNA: TGTGCCAGCAGCCAAGTTGGGGTCAGCAATGAAAAACTGTTTTTT; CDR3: CASSQVGVSNEKLFF
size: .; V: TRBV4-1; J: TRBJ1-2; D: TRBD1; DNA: TGCGCCAGCAGCCATAGGACAGGACCCACTAACTATGGCTACACCTTC; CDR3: CASSHRTGPTNYGYTF
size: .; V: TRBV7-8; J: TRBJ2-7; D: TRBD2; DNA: TGTGCCAGCAGCTTTGGGCTAGCGGGAGATACCCTTAATCCGGAGCAGTACTTC; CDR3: CASSFGLAGDTLNPEQYF
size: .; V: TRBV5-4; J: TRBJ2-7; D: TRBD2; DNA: TGTGCCAGCAGCTTGGTGGGACTAGCGGGAGATTCCTACGAGCAGTACTTC; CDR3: CASSLVGLAGDSYEQYF
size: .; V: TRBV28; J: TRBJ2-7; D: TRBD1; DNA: TGTGCCAGCAGTGTTGGGACAGGGGGCTCCTACGAGCAGTACTTC; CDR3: CASSVGTGGSYEQYF
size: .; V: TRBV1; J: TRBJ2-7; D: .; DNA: TGCACCAGCGGGGAAGTGGGGTACTTC; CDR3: CTSGEVGYF
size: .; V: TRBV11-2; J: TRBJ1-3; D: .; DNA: TGTGCCAGCAGCTTAGCCCCAGACCCCTCTGGAAACACCATATATTTT; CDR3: CASSLAPDPSGNTIYF
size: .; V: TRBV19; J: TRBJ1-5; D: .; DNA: TGTGCCAGTAGGACAGTATTTCGGGGCAATCAGCCCCAGCATTTT; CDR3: CASRTVFRGNQPQHF